This T cell receptor (beta chain) is drawn from a study of Ad26.COV2.S vaccination and SARS-CoV-2 variants. In the study overall: Each vaccinee took Ad26.COV2.S intramuscularly, once or twice 56 days apart.

The CDR3 runs to 14 residues. V lost 4 bases and J lost 7; bases outside the gene matches: 5. Germline V gene data show CDR1 as KGHDR and CDR2 as SFDVKD. Treatment of the sample: about 20 received Ad26.COV2.S at low or high dose, single or two shots; several received placebo; per-sample allocation not given. Each sample was drawn 63 days after the first injection (of vaccine or placebo). Sequencing was performed with immunoSEQ multiplex PCR; in TCRdb, only in-frame clones are kept and a portion is missing. The sample has about 350,000 clones; approximately 86% are singletons. The receptor's source is a person between 18 and 65 years old who received the Ad26.COV2.S COVID-19 vaccine or a placebo. The chain uses TRBV24-1 and TRBJ2-1; TRBD1 matches 8 bases. The source material was peripheral blood, sampled in a trial of Ad26.COV2.S vaccine versus placebo. CDR3 sequence reads: CATSDGQGRNEQFF. The CDR3 bases are TGTGCCACCAGTGACGGACAGGGTCGGAATGAGCAGTTCTTC.